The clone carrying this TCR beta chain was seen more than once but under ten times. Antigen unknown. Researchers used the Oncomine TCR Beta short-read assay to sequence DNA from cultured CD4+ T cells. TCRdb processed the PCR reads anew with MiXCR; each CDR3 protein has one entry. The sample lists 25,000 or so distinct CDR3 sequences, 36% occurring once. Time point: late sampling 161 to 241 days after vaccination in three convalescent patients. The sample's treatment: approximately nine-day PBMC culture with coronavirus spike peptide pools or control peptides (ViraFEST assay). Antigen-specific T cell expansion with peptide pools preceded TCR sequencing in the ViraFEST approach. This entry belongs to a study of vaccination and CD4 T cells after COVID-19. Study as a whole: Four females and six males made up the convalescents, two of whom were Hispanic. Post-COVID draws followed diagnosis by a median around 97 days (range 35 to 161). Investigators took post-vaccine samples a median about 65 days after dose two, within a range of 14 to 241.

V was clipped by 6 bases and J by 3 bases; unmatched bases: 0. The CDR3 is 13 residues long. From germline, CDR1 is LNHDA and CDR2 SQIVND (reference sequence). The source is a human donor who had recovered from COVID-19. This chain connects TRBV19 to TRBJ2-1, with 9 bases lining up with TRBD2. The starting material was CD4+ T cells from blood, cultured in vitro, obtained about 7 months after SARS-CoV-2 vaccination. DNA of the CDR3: TGTGCCAGTAGGACTAGCGGCTACAATGAGCAGTTCTTC. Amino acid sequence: CASRTSGYNEQFF.